This T cell receptor beta chain was captured in a study of cytotoxic CD8 clonotypes in ibrutinib-treated CLL. Study-level results: Clonality increased at ibrutinib response and stayed stable in sustained remission. At progression, however, it fell back toward baseline. Sustained-remission patients were sampled at different times than progressing patients were.

Repertoires were generated with immunoSEQ multiplex PCR, while TCRdb's copy carries only in-frame clones and drops some. In the table there are over 14,000 clones, about two thirds of which are singletons. Concerning this clone itself: Its antigen is not known.

The ends lost 3 bases at V and 7 bases at J; junction bases unmatched: 8. CDR3 length equals 13 residues. Germline V gives CDR1 SQVTM, CDR2 ANQGSEA. The TCR was taken from a human donor with chronic lymphocytic leukemia. The chain is built from TRBV29-1 and TRBJ2-7; 8 nucleotides agree with TRBD1. The material sequenced was PBMCs, taken before ibrutinib treatment. The CDR3 loop is CSVDVQGAGEQYF. The CDR3 DNA follows: TGCAGCGTTGACGTCCAGGGGGCGGGTGAGCAGTACTTC.